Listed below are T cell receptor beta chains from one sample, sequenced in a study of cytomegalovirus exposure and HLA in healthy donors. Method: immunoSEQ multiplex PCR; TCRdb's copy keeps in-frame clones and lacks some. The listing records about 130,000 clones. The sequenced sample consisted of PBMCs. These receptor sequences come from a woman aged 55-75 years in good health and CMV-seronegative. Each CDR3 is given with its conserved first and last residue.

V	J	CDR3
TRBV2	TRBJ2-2	CASSESFGLAGATDTGELFF
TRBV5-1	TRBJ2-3	CASSTTGRKYF
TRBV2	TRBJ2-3	CASSEAGQGVGSTDTQYF
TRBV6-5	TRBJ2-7	CASSYATGGAYEQYF
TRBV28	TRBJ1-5	CASRDSRNQPQHF
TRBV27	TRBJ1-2	CASSSVANYGYTF
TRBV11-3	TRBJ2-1	CASSSAFGTGDYNEQFF
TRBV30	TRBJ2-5	CAWSPGHLQETQYF
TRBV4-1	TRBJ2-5	CASSQAETQETQYF
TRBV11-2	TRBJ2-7	CASSLLAGSYEQYF
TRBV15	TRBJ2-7	CATSRDPGQGYEQYF
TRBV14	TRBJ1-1	CASSLTRTGRAFF
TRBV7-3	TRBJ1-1	CASSLSGDNTEAFF
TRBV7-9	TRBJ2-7	CASSLRQGRYEQYF
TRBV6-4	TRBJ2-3	CASSLAGADTQYF
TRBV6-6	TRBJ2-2	CASSVGAGELFF
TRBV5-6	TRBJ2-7	CASSLTPSGSGEQYF
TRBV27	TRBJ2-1	CASSISGAWNEQFF
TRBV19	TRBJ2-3	CASSPRVAGDSDTQYF
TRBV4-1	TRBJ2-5	CASSHPTEQETQYF
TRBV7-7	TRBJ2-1	CASSLRLSPPNEQFF
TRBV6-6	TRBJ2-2	CASITSGGNTGELFF
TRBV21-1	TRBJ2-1	CASRTLEEVGNEQFF
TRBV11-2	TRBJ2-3	CASTLAAHTQYF
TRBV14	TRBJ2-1	CASSPQSGGAWNEQFF
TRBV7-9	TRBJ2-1	CASSQDITSYEQFF
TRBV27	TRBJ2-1	CASKRAMLRGWQFF
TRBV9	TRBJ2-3	CASRKTGTGGRDTQYF
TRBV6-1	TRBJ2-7	CASSEVRTEAEF
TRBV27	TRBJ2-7	CASRNTPRDRGRDEQYF
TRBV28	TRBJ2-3	CASSGTVPTDTQYF
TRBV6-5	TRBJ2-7	CASSYHPGLAGGGCF
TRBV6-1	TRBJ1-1	CASSDRHKNTEAFF
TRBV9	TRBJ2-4	CASSVGGLTGNIQYF
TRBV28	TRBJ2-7	CASSLSSWYEQYF
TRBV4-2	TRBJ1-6	CASSQDFFQGMNSPLHF
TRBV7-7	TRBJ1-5	CASSLARVLPDQPQHF
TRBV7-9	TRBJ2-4	CASSLGMGGSSSNIQYF
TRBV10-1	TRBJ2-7	CASSDIFGGYLGEQYF
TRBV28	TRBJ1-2	CASSLPPGQGSGYTF
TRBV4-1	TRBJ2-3	CASSQALTTDTQYF
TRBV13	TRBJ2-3	CASSWRPGGLGSTDTQYF